These 6 T cell receptor beta chains originate from one sample sequenced in a study of shared clonotypes between healthy human individuals. Data came from immunoSEQ multiplex PCR; TCRdb stores just in-frame clones and leaves some out. Of about 1.5 million clones listed, around 97% were seen once; the top ten hold about 1%. Input material: naive CD4+ T cells sorted from blood. Subset: CD45RA+ positively selected. These receptors came from a man aged 30-40 years in good health.

The chain couples TRBV30 to TRBJ2-1; 9 bases are shared with TRBD2. Germline V gives CDR1 GTSNPN, CDR2 SVGIG (reference sequence). The CDR3 has 18 residues. V shed 4 bases, J shed 1 base, and the junction held 14 bases outside the gene matches. CDR3 coding DNA: TGTGCCTGGAAATCGGGCGGGAGGGCCGGCTCGTCCTACAATGAGCAGTTCTTC. The encoded protein is CAWKSGGRAGSSYNEQFF.

This clone occurred once. This rearrangement joins TRBV7-2 to TRBJ2-2; 11 bases are shared with TRBD1. The germline V gene encodes CDR1 SGHTA and CDR2 FQGNSA. V lost 6 bases, J lost 9 bases, and 6 bases stayed unmatched. This CDR3 has 14 amino acids. In DNA form, the CDR3 reads TGTGCCAGCAGAAGGACAGGGGGCAACCGGGAGCTGTTTTTT. It encodes CASRRTGGNRELFF.

The chain recombines TRBV5-4 with TRBJ2-2; the D gene is possibly TRBD1 (5 bases). In germline, CDR1 is SGHNT, CDR2 YYREEE (reference sequence). V was clipped by 4 bases and J by 5 bases, with 15 bases between them. The CDR3 loop spans 15 amino acids. CDR3 loop: CASSADRPLTGELFF. The CDR3 bases are TGTGCCAGCAGCGCCGACAGACCTTTAACCGGGGAGCTGTTTTTT.

Worth noting for this clone: The sample carries other DNA sequences with the same CDR3. This rearrangement joins TRBV7-2 to TRBJ2-7; D gene uncertain. Trimming took off 3 bases at V and 4 bases at J, with 10 bases between the two ends. Germline values: CDR1 SGHTA, CDR2 FQGNSA. There are 13 residues in the CDR3. This chain's CDR3 is CASSFQRSYEQYF. In DNA, the CDR3 is TGTGCCAGCAGCTTTCAAAGGTCGTACGAGCAGTACTTC.

The chain recombines TRBV4-3 with TRBJ2-3; 9 nucleotides align to TRBD1. The V and J ends lost 0 bases and 1 base, in that order; junction bases with no gene match: 14. Germline V gene lookup returns CDR1 LGHNA and CDR2 YSLEER. The CDR3 has 20 residues. In DNA form, the CDR3 reads TGCGCCAGCAGCCAAGATTCTACCTTTACGGGACAGGGAGGCACAGATACGCAGTATTTT. Amino acids: CASSQDSTFTGQGGTDTQYF.

The V gene is TRBV11-2, the J gene TRBJ1-3; a weak D match, TRBD1 (5 bases). The V gene's germline CDR1 is SGHAT and CDR2 FQNNGV. V lost 5 bases and J lost 4, with 15 bases in between. The CDR3 sequence is 15 residues long. The chain's CDR3 is CASSPLVQGGNTIYF. Here the CDR3 DNA reads TGTGCCAGCAGCCCTTTGGTGCAGGGAGGAAACACCATATATTTT. Filled out from reference TRBV11-2 and TRBJ1-3, the complete variable domain reads EAGVAQSPRYKIIEKRQSVAFWCNPISGHATLYWYQQILGQGPKLLIQFQNNGVVDDSQLPKDRFSAERLKGVDSTLKIQPAKLEDSAVYLCASSPLVQGGNTIYFGEGSWLTVV.